This T cell receptor (beta chain) comes out of a study of tumor-infiltrating lymphocytes in primary liver carcinoma. General study results and limits: Between tumor regions, pairs overlapped more than tumor-adjacent and tumor-blood pairs did.

Comments on this clonotype: Its specificity is not known.

Unsorted bulk tissue of roughly 17-33 mg yielded co-extracted RNA and DNA. Surgical resection was the treatment these patients received for primary liver carcinoma. Per tumor, sampling covered five separate regions. Every single tumor sample held over 75% viable tumor cells. TCR beta cDNA was reverse-transcribed from about 500 ng of total RNA. The reaction used a constant-region primer and ProtoScript II reverse transcriptase. ARM-PCR, slightly modified, supplied the TCR beta libraries through three nested multiplex PCR rounds. For roughly 10 cycles apiece, the opening two PCR rounds ran with TRBV1-TRBV30 forward primers and a C-beta reverse primer. From the multiplex PCR reads, TCRdb called clonotypes with MiXCR, one entry per CDR3 protein. This repertoire shows roughly 120,000 distinct CDR3 sequences, 50% to 80% found once; its top ten account for about 8%. Germline-derived CDR1 and CDR2 are SGHAT and FQNNGV. The CDR3 totals 15 residues. Between the trimmed V and J ends, which lost 1 base and 5 bases, there was a span of 12 bases.

This chain links TRBV11-2 with TRBJ2-1, with a weak D call TRBD2 (5 bases). The sequence was collected from a woman aged 60-75 years with primary liver carcinoma and hepatitis B virus infection. The sequenced material came from liver tumor tissue from sampling region 3. Documented subset: tumor region T3, left-lateral pole. CDR3 coding DNA: TGTGCCAGCAGCTTAGTGCCTAGCTCTAACAATGAGCAGTTCTTC. It codes for CASSLVPSSNNEQFF.